The source of this T cell receptor (beta chain) is a study of OX40 agonist ivuxolimab in advanced cancers. General study results and limits: Relative to CD4+, CD8+ T cells held more expanded clones on average.

The protocol was immunoSEQ multiplex PCR, while the TCRdb copy is restricted to in-frame clones and leaves out a portion. Altogether 9,100 or so clones are present, more than 65% being singletons, with the ten largest covering roughly 50%. This CDR3 is built from 15 residues. The germline V gene has CDR1 LNHNV and CDR2 YYDKDF (reference sequence). With 5 bases clipped from V and 0 bases from J, the junction kept 3 bases outside the gene matches. It was autoimmune disease history or systemic immunosuppression that excluded patients. Peripheral blood came from all dose cohorts at three timepoints. Comment on this clone: What it recognizes is unknown.

The starting material was CD4+ or CD8+ T cells sorted from blood, obtained in a trial of the OX40 agonist ivuxolimab. The chain is built from TRBV15 and TRBJ1-3, with 8 bases identical to TRBD1. The receptor comes from an adult with an advanced solid tumor such as melanoma, head and neck, liver or kidney cancer. The CDR3 DNA sequence: TGTGCCACCAGCGTCGACAGGGGCTCTGGAAACACCATATATTTT. Protein sequence: CATSVDRGSGNTIYF.